This entry lists 22 T cell receptor beta chains sequenced from one sample in a study of read filtering for tumor transcriptome and immune sequencing. This library used roughly 400 ng RNA and molecular barcoded adaptors spanning alpha/delta and beta/gamma chains. TCRdb recomputed calls from the reads with MiXCR, one row per CDR3 protein. The data show 65,000 or so distinct CDR3 sequences, roughly 19% seen once. The sample comprised a population of CD138-negative cells sorted from bone marrow. These receptors came from a donor aged 40 or older with multiple myeloma.

This clonotype was counted many times. The chain links TRBV2 to TRBJ1-1; D unresolved. The germline V gene encodes CDR1 SNHLY and CDR2 FYNNEI. This CDR3 has 14 amino acids. V dropped 4 bases and J dropped 1 base, with 10 bases sitting between them. The CDR3 nucleotides read TGTGCCAGCAGTGCGTACACAGCGAACACTGAAGCTTTCTTT. Translated: CASSAYTANTEAFF. Together with reference TRBV2 and TRBJ1-1, the CDR3 gives the full variable domain: EPEVTQTPSHQVTQMGQEVILRCVPISNHLYFYWYRQILGQKVEFLVSFYNNEISEKSEIFDDQFSVERPDGSNFTLKIRSTKLEDSAMYFCASSAYTANTEAFFGQGTRLTVV.

This clonotype was seen many times. This sequence joins TRBV2 and TRBJ2-3; TRBD2 aligns across 9 bases. The junction had 7 bases not matched to a gene; V was cut back by 3 bases and J by 0 bases. The V gene's germline CDR1 is SNHLY and CDR2 FYNNEI. The CDR3 extends over 17 amino acids. CDR3: CASSETRTSESTDTQYF. The CDR3 DNA sequence: TGTGCCAGCAGTGAGACCCGGACTAGCGAAAGCACAGATACGCAGTATTTT. Drawing the rest from reference TRBV2 and TRBJ2-3, the complete variable domain is EPEVTQTPSHQVTQMGQEVILRCVPISNHLYFYWYRQILGQKVEFLVSFYNNEISEKSEIFDDQFSVERPDGSNFTLKIRSTKLEDSAMYFCASSETRTSESTDTQYFGPGTRLTVL.

This clonotype appeared many times. This rearrangement joins TRBV2 to TRBJ1-6, with a weak D call TRBD1 (5 bases). With 7 bases removed from V and 10 bases from J, the gap between germline ends came to 14 bases. The CDR3 sequence is 13 residues long. CDR1 is SNHLY, CDR2 FYNNEI, per germline. In nucleotides, the CDR3 is TGTGCCAGCACTCGAGGGGCTGGGTCACCCCTCCACTTT. Protein sequence: CASTRGAGSPLHF.

The table lists this clonotype with many counts. This chain uses TRBV7-2 with TRBJ2-7; D is uncertain. Trimming removed 3 bases at V and 4 bases at J, with 16 bases between. The germline gives CDR1 SGHTA, CDR2 FQGNSA. CDR3 length: 15 amino acids. This CDR3 is CASSFLTGSNYEQYF. DNA for the CDR3: TGTGCCAGCAGCTTCCTCACCGGTTCGAATTACGAGCAGTACTTC.

Many counts were recorded for this clonotype. With a much larger clone just one base away, this may be a read error. The V call is TRBV29-1, the J call TRBJ2-1; 14 nucleotides line up with TRBD2. This CDR3 contains 16 residues. From germline, CDR1 is SQVTM and CDR2 ANQGSEA. V dropped 7 bases and J dropped 5; count of bases not matched to a gene: 10. The CDR3 DNA sequence: TGCAGCGGCGGAGGACTAGCGGGAGGTATCCACAATGAGCAGTTCTTC. As protein: CSGGGLAGGIHNEQFF.

This clonotype occurred many times. The rearrangement uses TRBV9 and TRBJ2-7; the D gene is possibly TRBD2 (6 bases). CDR1 is SGDLS and CDR2 is YYNGEE in the germline V gene. The CDR3 extends over 14 amino acids. Trimming pared 4 bases from V and 6 bases from J, leaving 17 bases between. The CDR3 here is CASSPTGGLGEQYF. CDR3 DNA sequence: TGTGCCAGCAGCCCGACCGGGGGTCTGGGCGAGCAGTACTTC.

This clonotype turned up a few times. V is TRBV9 and J is TRBJ2-7; D call uncertain. Deletions cut 1 base from V and 7 bases from J, with 3 bases between. CDR1 and CDR2 (germline): SGDLS, YYNGEE. The CDR3 length is 10 residues. This chain's CDR3 is CASSVPEQYF. In nucleotides, the CDR3 is TGTGCCAGCAGCGTACCGGAGCAGTACTTC.

This clonotype has ten or more counts. The chain has TRBV4-2 and TRBJ2-1; the match to TRBD2 covers 9 bases. Germline V gene data show CDR1 as LGHNA and CDR2 as YNFKEQ. The CDR3 is made up of 17 amino acids. Germline trimming cut 0 bases from V and 3 bases from J; bases unmatched to any gene: 6. CDR3 loop: CASSQDPSGVNYNEQFF. The CDR3 DNA sequence: TGTGCCAGCAGCCAAGACCCTAGCGGGGTTAACTACAATGAGCAGTTCTTC.

In regard to this clonotype: One base away lies a much larger clone, so this may be a sequencing read error. V gene TRBV6-6 combines with J gene TRBJ1-1; D ambiguous. Germline CDR1 is MNHNY and CDR2 is SVGAGI (reference sequence). V lost 5 bases and J lost 3, with 19 bases in between. The CDR3 length is 16 residues. CDR3 nucleotides: TGTGCCAGCAGTCATTTAGCTTCGGCCAAATACACTGAAGCTTTCTTT. Translation: CASSHLASAKYTEAFF.

This clonotype was counted ten times or more. The genes are TRBV19 and TRBJ2-7; no reliable D call. CDR1 and CDR2 (germline): LNHDA, SQIVND (reference sequence). The V end was cut by 5 bases, the J end by 2 bases, with 7 bases between. The CDR3 is made up of 12 amino acids. The CDR3 DNA reads as TGTGCCAGTAGTGCGCCTACCTACGAGCAGTACTTC. It yields the protein CASSAPTYEQYF.

This clonotype was picked up many times. J is TRBJ1-4 and V is TRBV28; possible D gene TRBD1, 5 bases. Germline loops: CDR1 MDHEN, CDR2 SYDVKM. Trimming took 8 bases from V and 5 from J, leaving 9 bases between them. The CDR3 is 12 residues long. The CDR3 DNA sequence: TGTGCCAGCTGGGGCGGGAATGAAAAACTGTTTTTT. This sequence encodes CASWGGNEKLFF.

The rearrangement joins TRBV7-6 to TRBJ1-3; D might be TRBD1 (5 bases). Trimming pared 1 base from V and 0 bases from J, leaving 10 bases between. This CDR3 has 16 residues. The germline gives CDR1 SGHVS, CDR2 FNYEAQ. The CDR3: CASSLVGGTSGNTIYF. CDR3 DNA sequence: TGTGCCAGCAGCTTAGTCGGTGGGACCTCTGGAAACACCATATATTTT.

In the case of this clonotype: A much larger clone sits a single nucleotide away, making a read error possible. The chain links TRBV29-1 to TRBJ1-1; 9 bases map to TRBD1. The germline V gene has CDR1 SQVTM and CDR2 ANQGSEA. This CDR3 region has 13 residues. CDR3 in DNA: TGCAGCGTCGGCCTAACAGGGGGCACTGAAGTTTTCTTT. Translated: CSVGLTGGTEVFF.

This clonotype was found many times. The chain couples TRBV28 to TRBJ2-3; 7 nucleotides align to TRBD2. The ends lost 3 bases at V and 2 bases at J; junction bases unmatched: 8. Germline V CDR1 and CDR2: MDHEN, SYDVKM. This CDR3 comprises 16 residues. The CDR3 region is CASSFGRAGFTDTQYF. The CDR3 nucleotides are TGTGCCAGCAGTTTTGGTCGAGCGGGATTCACAGATACGCAGTATTTT.

This clonotype was seen repeatedly, ten times or more. The V call is TRBV29-1, the J call TRBJ2-2; possibly TRBD2 for D (6 bases). Trimming took 3 bases from V and 7 from J, leaving 12 bases between them. Germline V CDR1 and CDR2: SQVTM, ANQGSEA. There are 13 residues in the CDR3. CDR3 DNA sequence: TGCAGCGTTGAGGCGGGAAGTGACGGGGAGCTGTTTTTT. This translates into CSVEAGSDGELFF.

This clonotype has ten or more counts. One end of the junction does not line up with germline, which may come from a read error. The rearrangement joins TRBV12-3 or TRBV12-4 to TRBJ1-2; TRBD1 matches 11 bases. The CDR3 is 17 amino acids. The CDR3 coding sequence is TGTGCCAGCAGTTTCCTTCCGGGGACAGGGGGAAACTATGGCTACACTTTC. Translation gives CASSFLPGTGGNYGYTF.

This clonotype was observed at least ten times. The V call is TRBV30, the J call TRBJ1-1; the D is unclear. Trimming took off 2 bases at V and 0 bases at J, with 4 bases between the two ends. CDR1 is GTSNPN and CDR2 is SVGIG in the germline V gene (reference sequence). The CDR3 loop spans 12 amino acids. The CDR3 DNA follows: TGTGCCTGGAGTCTGATGAACACTGAAGCTTTCTTT. It codes for CAWSLMNTEAFF.

Remarks on this clonotype: A much larger clone sits a single nucleotide away, making a read error possible. This rearrangement joins TRBV5-1 to TRBJ1-1, with unresolved D. Trimming removed 6 bases at V and 0 bases at J, with 15 bases between. The CDR3 runs 15 residues. The V gene's germline CDR1 is SGHRS and CDR2 YFSETQ. The CDR3 sequence: CASKPGQGLNTEAFF. As DNA, the CDR3 is TGCGCCAGCAAGCCTGGGCAAGGCTTGAACACTGAAGCTTTCTTT.

This clonotype was found many times. The gene calls are TRBV20-1 and TRBJ2-7; 10 bases align to TRBD2. CDR1 and CDR2 (germline): DFQATT, SNEGSKA (reference sequence). The CDR3 covers 17 residues. V lost 2 bases and J lost 0; bases outside the gene matches: 10. CDR3: CSARLRLAGYNSYEQYF. For the CDR3, the DNA is TGCAGTGCTAGACTTAGACTAGCGGGCTACAACTCCTACGAGCAGTACTTC.

This clonotype is medium-sized. The genes are TRBV7-6 and TRBJ2-1; a weak D match, TRBD1 (6 bases). The CDR3 loop spans 18 amino acids. The germline V gene encodes CDR1 SGHVS and CDR2 FNYEAQ. Deletions cut 0 bases from V and 0 bases from J, with 15 bases between. The chain's CDR3 is CASSLALRQAGSYNEQFF. Here the CDR3 DNA reads TGTGCCAGCAGCTTAGCGCTAAGACAGGCAGGCTCCTACAATGAGCAGTTCTTC. Using reference TRBV7-6 and TRBJ2-1 for the parts outside the CDR3, the full variable domain is GAGVSQSPRYKVTKRGQDVALRCDPISGHVSLYWYRQALGQGPEFLTYFNYEAQQDKSGLPNDRFSAERPEGSISTLTIQRTEQRDSAMYRCASSLALRQAGSYNEQFFGPGTRLTVL.

There are many counts of this clonotype. This chain links TRBV28 with TRBJ2-3; D is uncertain. CDR3 length: 12 residues. Germline CDR1 MDHEN, CDR2 SYDVKM. V dropped 5 bases and J dropped 4 bases, with 7 bases sitting between them. CDR3 nucleotides: TGTGCCAGCAGTAGGTTATCAGATACGCAGTATTTT. Its translation is CASSRLSDTQYF.

The sample holds many counts of this clonotype. The rearrangement joins TRBV7-9 to TRBJ2-2; maybe TRBD2 (5 bases). The ends were cut back, 7 bases at V and 2 bases at J, with 11 bases in the middle. Germline V gives CDR1 SEHNR, CDR2 FQNEAQ (reference sequence). The CDR3 extends over 14 amino acids. As DNA, the CDR3 is TGTGCCAGCATTGAGAGCGGTAACACCGGGGAGCTGTTTTTT. It is translated as CASIESGNTGELFF.